In its sample, the clone carrying this T cell receptor beta chain was seen many times. Its antigen remains unknown. This sample stems from a study of spatial heterogeneity in lung cancer. As for the study in general: Follow-up PBMC samples were sequenced when available, at a median of approximately two years after resection. Each unique TCR and UMI combination was seen more than ten times on average in raw reads. Study conclusions and caveats: Ubiquitous expanded tumor TCRs appeared in blood more at resection than follow-up.

TCR cDNA molecules each carried a unique molecular identifier. Each CDR3 protein gets one entry after TCRdb re-called the 5' RACE reads with MiXCR. The sample has around 110,000 distinct CDR3 sequences; 12% are singletons. This CDR3 region has 14 residues. V was pared by 5 bases and J by 1 base, with 12 bases between. Germline lookup yields CDR1 MDHEN and CDR2 SYDVKM. Time point specified: blood at routine non-recurrence follow-up after resection. Sequencing was performed on whole RNA extracted from tumor and nontumor lung tissue, or from frozen PBMC, and the material was left unsorted. This sequence originates from a male donor with early-stage non-small cell lung cancer. The chain has TRBV28 and TRBJ2-7; perhaps TRBD2 as D (6 bases). The sequencing used PBMCs, collected at follow-up. CDR3 DNA sequence: TGTGCCAGCAGTCTGGGGGGTGCATCCTACGAGCAGTACTTC. It specifies CASSLGGASYEQYF.